This T cell receptor beta chain was identified in a study of technical replicates of blood from a handful of donors. The J segment lost 4 bases and the V segment lost 6 bases, leaving 13 bases of the junction unmatched. Germline V lookup: CDR1 LNHDA, CDR2 SQIVND (reference sequence). This CDR3 region has 16 residues. TCRdb's table, derived via immunoSEQ multiplex PCR, lists solely in-frame clones and lacks some. The table lists tens of thousands of clones, nearly 95% of them singletons. This clonotype was obtained from a human donor in good health. J is TRBJ2-7 and V is TRBV19; 9 positions agree with TRBD1. Sequenced sample: T cells isolated from PBMCs. The CDR3 sequence: CASSPIRTGEGYEQYF. In DNA, the CDR3 is TGTGCCAGTAGCCCGATCCGGACAGGGGAGGGGTACGAGCAGTACTTC.